This entry features one T cell receptor (beta chain) sequence. The source of the sample is a study of blood T cell repertoires in COVID-19. Study-wide background: Acute and convalescent COVID-19 specimens originated in the United States, Italy and Spain.

Germline V gene data show CDR1 as LGHDT and CDR2 as YNNKEL (reference sequence). Trimming shortened V by 0 bases and J by 6 bases, and 8 bases separated the two germline ends. The CDR3 extends over 13 amino acids. In the original processing: Estimates of nucleated cell counts were drawn from the amplification of reference gene primers. Profiled with immunoSEQ multiplex PCR; TCRdb holds only in-frame clones, not every one. The D gene and trimming were derived from the DNA, and the V and J assignments and clone size from that table. Counted here are hundreds of thousands of clones, about 88% occurring once; the ten biggest clones make up approximately 1.7%. Participants, about 18 to 90 years old, spanned approximately 25 US areas. All recovered Cohort 3 donors got two negative PCRs, got clearance, or saw symptom resolution.

This chain connects TRBV3-1 (or the pseudogene TRBV3-2) to TRBJ1-2; D is uncertain. The source material was PBMCs or T cells enriched from blood (not recorded which). This TCR came from a woman aged 45 to 65 who had recovered from COVID-19. The CDR3 nucleotides read TGTGCCAGCAGCCAAGATCCTTTTAATGGCTACACCTTC. Protein sequence: CASSQDPFNGYTF.